The clone carrying this T cell receptor beta chain turned up a few times. Sequencing used immunoSEQ multiplex PCR; TCRdb keeps in-frame clones, though not all of them. Among fewer than 200,000 clones listed, roughly four fifths were seen once. This entry comes from a study of blood T cell repertoires in COVID-19. CDR1 is SNHLY, CDR2 FYNNEI, per germline. V trimming: 4 bases; J trimming: 4 bases; junction bases outside the gene matches: 8. This CDR3 comprises 15 residues. This chain connects TRBV2 to TRBJ1-2; 8 bases are a match to TRBD1. Sequenced input: peripheral blood. This receptor was taken from an older woman with COVID-19, enrolled during active disease. CDR3 DNA: TGTGCCAGCAGTGGTGACAGGGGAGGTGGCTATGGCTACACCTTC. This encodes CASSGDRGGGYGYTF.